This T cell receptor beta chain was captured in a study of blood T cell repertoires in COVID-19. On the study more broadly: Donors in the United States, Italy and Spain gave samples during acute or convalescent COVID-19.

Methods used by the authors: Nucleated cell number was recorded as an estimate derived from reference gene primer amplification. The method was immunoSEQ multiplex PCR; TCRdb's version includes in-frame clones alone and lacks a portion of them. V and J calls and clone size are copied from that table; D and trimming were computed from the DNA. Of 300,000 to 350,000 clones listed, approximately 86% are singletons. The sequence was collected from a man aged 25 to 45 with COVID-19, enrolled during active disease. What was sequenced was peripheral blood.

CDR3 in amino acids: CASSIGGANTEAFF. The CDR3 nucleotides read TGTGCCAGTAGTATAGGGGGCGCGAACACTGAAGCTTTCTTT. V and J are TRBV19 and TRBJ1-1; D possibly corresponds to TRBD1 (5 bases). The CDR3 contains 14 residues. V lost 1 base to trimming and J lost 1 base, with 7 bases between them. Germline values: CDR1 LNHDA, CDR2 SQIVND (reference sequence).